This T cell receptor (beta chain) was sequenced for a study of blood T cell repertoires in COVID-19. Participants' own reports of clinical history determined their cohort assignment. Trimming pared 6 bases from V and 0 bases from J, leaving 13 bases between. Germline loops: CDR1 KGHDR, CDR2 SFDVKD. This CDR3 has 16 residues. Profiled with immunoSEQ multiplex PCR; TCRdb holds only in-frame clones, not every one. Of roughly 450,000 clones in the sample, less than 95% were seen once. This chain links TRBV24-1 with TRBJ2-2, with D possibly being TRBD1 (6 bases). This receptor was identified in a man aged 18 to 29 who had recovered from COVID-19. The sample was PBMCs or T cells enriched from blood (not recorded which). CDR3 sequence (DNA): TGTGCCACCAGTAACTCGCAGGGGACGAACACCGGGGAGCTGTTTTTT. Encoded protein: CATSNSQGTNTGELFF.